A selection of T cell receptor beta chains follows, all from one sample in a study of blood T cell repertoires in COVID-19. Here immunoSEQ multiplex PCR was the method, and the copy in TCRdb shows in-frame clones only, minus some. The profile shows fewer than 300,000 clones, 82% of them singletons. Specimen: peripheral blood. These receptors were collected from a woman in her late teens or twenties with acute or convalescent COVID-19. Both conserved end residues are part of each CDR3. The order of the fields is D gene, V gene, J gene, clone size, CDR3 protein, CDR3 DNA. A D gene is named only where the DNA matches it firmly. Clone size is stated in some rows and not others, as once, few, many or a class when expanded.

TRBD1	TRBV11-3	TRBJ1-1	NA	CASSRGGLETEAFF	TGTGCCAGCAGCCGAGGGGGCCTGGAAACTGAAGCTTTCTTT
NA	TRBV28	TRBJ1-2	NA	CASTAPGNYGYTF	TGTGCCAGCACGGCCCCGGGTAACTATGGCTACACCTTC
TRBD1	TRBV27	TRBJ1-6	NA	CASRRPGQGYNSPLHF	TGTGCCAGCAGAAGACCCGGACAGGGGTATAATTCACCCCTCCACTTT
NA	TRBV5-1	TRBJ2-2	NA	CASSLGIGTLNTGELFF	TGCGCCAGCAGCTTGGGGATCGGGACACTCAACACCGGGGAGCTGTTTTTT
TRBD1	TRBV7-2	TRBJ1-2	once	CASKDQDRGHKGYTF	TGTGCCAGCAAAGACCAGGACAGGGGGCATAAAGGCTACACCTTC
NA	TRBV27	TRBJ2-1	NA	CASSQGSSYNEQFF	TGTGCCAGCAGCCAGGGGAGCAGCTACAATGAGCAGTTCTTC
TRBD1	TRBV6-5	TRBJ1-1	NA	CASSYSAGGIGTEAFF	TGTGCCAGCAGTTACTCGGCAGGGGGTATAGGCACTGAAGCTTTCTTT
NA	TRBV28	TRBJ1-5	NA	CASSSIRDTDSNQPQHF	TGTGCCAGCAGTTCGATCCGGGACACAGATAGCAATCAGCCCCAGCATTTT
NA	TRBV27	TRBJ2-7	NA	CASSFSRVHEQYF	TGTGCCAGCAGTTTCTCCAGGGTCCACGAGCAGTACTTC
TRBD1	TRBV7-9	TRBJ1-2	NA	CASSLSDRGLNYGYTF	TGTGCCAGCAGCTTGAGTGACAGGGGGTTAAACTATGGCTACACCTTC
TRBD1	TRBV29-1	TRBJ2-2	NA	CSVEVTGVTGELFF	TGCAGCGTTGAAGTAACAGGGGTCACCGGGGAGCTGTTTTTT
NA	TRBV7-6	TRBJ2-5	NA	CASSLEHRQETQYF	TGTGCCAGCAGCTTAGAACACCGACAAGAGACCCAGTACTTC
NA	TRBV4-3	TRBJ2-3	NA	CASSQDYGLDGDTQYF	TGCGCCAGCAGCCAAGATTACGGACTCGATGGAGATACGCAGTATTTT
TRBD2	TRBV28	TRBJ2-7	few	CASSFLYRDYSYEQYF	TGTGCCAGCAGTTTCCTTTACCGGGACTACTCCTACGAGCAGTACTTC
NA	TRBV19	TRBJ2-1	few	CATVQGAVGGRAYEQFF	TGTGCCACGGTACAGGGGGCAGTGGGCGGGAGGGCCTATGAGCAGTTCTTC
TRBD1	TRBV7-9	TRBJ1-1	NA	CASSPVLTGEAFF	TGTGCCAGCAGCCCGGTCTTGACAGGGGAAGCTTTCTTT
NA	TRBV18	TRBJ2-1	NA	CASSPPNLNEQFF	TGTGCCAGCTCACCACCCAACCTAAATGAGCAGTTCTTC
TRBD2	TRBV5-1	TRBJ2-1	NA	CASSQGLAGGGYEQFF	TGCGCCAGCAGCCAGGGACTAGCGGGAGGCGGCTATGAGCAGTTCTTC
TRBD2	TRBV9	TRBJ2-1	NA	CASSVVPAGGSNEQFF	TGTGCCAGCAGCGTAGTCCCAGCGGGAGGAAGTAATGAGCAGTTCTTC
TRBD2	TRBV30	TRBJ2-3	NA	CAWDGQGSGRAITVDTQYF	TGTGCCTGGGACGGACAGGGTAGCGGGAGGGCGATCACAGTGGATACGCAGTATTTT
NA	TRBV30	TRBJ1-1	few	CAWSVIPGGTEAFF	TGTGCCTGGAGTGTAATCCCAGGCGGGACTGAAGCTTTCTTT
TRBD1	TRBV18	TRBJ1-4	NA	CASSPQRTGSSFTTNEKLFF	TGTGCCAGCTCACCACAGAGGACAGGGTCCTCCTTCACAACTAATGAAAAACTGTTTTTT
TRBD2	TRBV11-2	TRBJ2-7	NA	CASSLEGASGGSYEQYF	TGTGCCAGCAGCTTAGAAGGGGCTAGCGGAGGGTCCTACGAGCAGTACTTC
TRBD1	TRBV6-5	TRBJ2-7	NA	CASSKYTGVPYEQYF	TGTGCCAGCAGTAAGTACACAGGGGTGCCCTACGAGCAGTACTTC
TRBD1	TRBV27	TRBJ1-1	NA	CASSWDRNTEAFF	TGTGCCAGCAGTTGGGACAGGAACACTGAAGCTTTCTTT
TRBD1	TRBV27	TRBJ1-2	NA	CASTRTGRDYGYTF	TGTGCCAGCACCCGGACAGGGAGGGACTATGGCTACACCTTC
TRBD1	TRBV25-1	TRBJ1-3	once	CASSGGTGFGNTIYF	TGTGCCAGCAGTGGGGGGACAGGGTTTGGAAACACCATATATTTT
TRBD1	TRBV18	TRBJ1-2	NA	CASSYTGGNYGYTF	TGTGCCAGCTCATATACAGGGGGGAACTATGGCTACACCTTC
NA	TRBV28	TRBJ1-3	NA	CASRRDMGNTIYF	TGTGCCAGCAGAAGGGACATGGGAAACACCATATATTTT
NA	TRBV30	TRBJ2-4	NA	CAWSPPPGNIQYF	TGTGCCTGGAGCCCCCCCCCGGGAAACATTCAGTACTTC
NA	TRBV5-1	TRBJ1-2	NA	CASSLAGQGSGYTF	TGCGCCAGCAGCTTGGCCGGCCAGGGCTCTGGCTACACCTTC
TRBD1	TRBV5-1	TRBJ1-5	NA	CASSLKGAEGQPQHF	TGCGCCAGCAGCTTGAAGGGGGCGGAAGGTCAGCCCCAGCATTTT
TRBD2	TRBV30	TRBJ2-7	NA	CAWSRAGVGEQYF	TGTGCCTGGAGTAGGGCGGGAGTGGGGGAGCAGTACTTC
NA	TRBV6-5	TRBJ1-6	once	CASSPLNNSPLHF	TGTGCCAGCAGTCCCCTTAATAATTCACCCCTCCACTTT
TRBD1	TRBV7-8	TRBJ1-2	NA	CASSARTGQSPNYGYTF	TGTGCCAGCAGCGCTAGGACAGGGCAGTCTCCTAACTATGGCTACACCTTC
NA	TRBV4-3	TRBJ1-2	NA	CASSHTGLGYGYTF	TGCGCCAGCAGCCACACAGGGCTGGGCTATGGCTACACCTTC
NA	TRBV27	TRBJ1-2	once	CASSFGVYYGYTF	TGTGCCAGCAGTTTCGGGGTGTACTATGGCTACACCTTC
TRBD1	TRBV6-2/TRBV6-3	TRBJ1-5	NA	CASSEGGPTGVHQPQHF	TGTGCCAGCAGCGAAGGGGGCCCGACAGGGGTTCATCAGCCCCAGCATTTT
NA	TRBV27	TRBJ2-7	NA	CASSSYTYEQYF	TGTGCCAGCAGTTCGTATACCTACGAGCAGTACTTC
NA	TRBV5-1	TRBJ2-7	NA	CASKGGEVDEQYF	TGCGCCAGCAAGGGGGGGGAGGTTGACGAGCAGTACTTC
TRBD2	TRBV7-8	TRBJ2-1	NA	CASSLGLAGVYGEQFF	TGTGCCAGCAGCTTAGGGTTAGCGGGAGTTTATGGTGAGCAGTTCTTC
TRBD2	TRBV10-3	TRBJ2-5	NA	CAISESKTVPAGVETQYF	TGTGCCATCAGTGAGTCTAAGACGGTTCCAGCGGGAGTAGAGACCCAGTACTTC
TRBD2	TRBV5-5	TRBJ2-3	NA	CASSLEGLAGALSTDTQYF	TGTGCCAGCAGCTTGGAGGGACTAGCGGGAGCCCTTAGCACAGATACGCAGTATTTT
NA	TRBV19	TRBJ1-2	many	CASSTNGRPNAGGYTF	TGTGCCAGTAGTACAAACGGACGGCCTAACGCGGGGGGCTACACCTTC
TRBD1	TRBV2	TRBJ2-7	NA	CASRKGQAHYEQYF	TGTGCCAGCAGGAAAGGACAGGCTCACTACGAGCAGTACTTC
TRBD2	TRBV6-2/TRBV6-3	TRBJ2-7	NA	CASSYPLGLAGVPEQYF	TGTGCCAGCAGTTACCCGCTAGGACTAGCGGGAGTTCCCGAGCAGTACTTC
TRBD1	TRBV7-9	TRBJ1-2	NA	CASSPQGAAGGYTF	TGTGCCAGCAGCCCACAGGGGGCGGCGGGTGGCTACACCTTC
NA	TRBV15	TRBJ2-1	once	CATSRDGYEQFF	TGTGCCACCAGCAGAGATGGCTATGAGCAGTTCTTC
NA	TRBV11-3	TRBJ2-5	NA	CASSFGDSEGETQYF	TGTGCCAGCAGTTTCGGGGACTCAGAAGGAGAGACCCAGTACTTC
TRBD2	TRBV9	TRBJ2-2	NA	CASSAGGSRIVTGELFF	TGTGCCAGCAGCGCGGGGGGGTCTCGCATCGTCACCGGGGAGCTGTTTTTT
NA	TRBV27	TRBJ2-3	NA	CASTPRPGTDTQYF	TGTGCCAGCACCCCTCGTCCGGGGACAGATACGCAGTATTTT
NA	TRBV19	TRBJ1-4	few	CASSISSATNEKLFF	TGTGCCAGTAGTATCTCGAGTGCAACTAATGAAAAACTGTTTTTT
TRBD2	TRBV4-2	TRBJ2-5	NA	CASSEWAGPSGQETQYF	TGTGCCAGCAGCGAGTGGGCCGGCCCTAGCGGCCAAGAGACCCAGTACTTC
NA	TRBV20-1	TRBJ2-7	NA	CSANQGGEQYF	TGCAGTGCCAATCAGGGAGGCGAGCAGTACTTC
TRBD1	TRBV28	TRBJ1-6	NA	CASRAGGSYNSPLHF	TGTGCCAGCAGGGCAGGGGGCTCCTATAATTCACCCCTCCACTTT
NA	TRBV27	TRBJ1-5	NA	CASSGGGYSNQPQHF	TGTGCCAGCAGTGGGGGAGGGTATAGCAATCAGCCCCAGCATTTT
TRBD2	TRBV11-2	TRBJ2-5	once	CASSLDLGLAGLQETQYF	TGTGCCAGCAGCTTAGATCTCGGGTTAGCGGGCCTCCAAGAGACCCAGTACTTC
NA	TRBV30	TRBJ2-7	NA	CASADSTYEQYF	TGTGCCTCCGCCGACAGCACCTACGAGCAGTACTTC
TRBD2	TRBV6-2/TRBV6-3	TRBJ2-1	once	CASSYWGLASGEQFF	TGTGCCAGCAGTTATTGGGGACTAGCTTCGGGAGAGCAGTTCTTC